The clone carrying this TCR beta chain was counted many times. Its matching antigen is unknown. Hyperthyroidism was newly diagnosed in patients aged 18 to 65 (duration under 2 months). Exclusion followed for patients with uncontrolled infection, other autoimmune disease, pregnancy or lactation. There were TCR beta CDR3 regions amplified from RNA transcripts. Primed by the HTBI set, a first-round RT-PCR was run on the TCR CDR3. TCRdb processed the multiplex PCR reads anew with MiXCR; each CDR3 protein has one entry. The repertoire includes hundreds of thousands of distinct CDR3 sequences, roughly 46% of them detected once, and 8.2% sits in the top ten. From germline, CDR1 is WNHNN and CDR2 SYGVQD (reference sequence). The V gene lost 2 bases and the J gene lost 8 bases, with 7 bases spanning the gap. This CDR3 contains 13 residues. The sample originates from a study of T cells in Graves' hyperthyroidism and ophthalmopathy. Findings and limits, study-wide: Patients with ophthalmopathy were separated from those with stable hyperthyroidism by a 13 V-J model. Clonotypes that were expanded in thyroid above 0.001 mostly appeared in blood too.

The source is a woman between 18 and 30 years old with Graves' hyperthyroidism. The sample comprised peripheral blood or thyroid tissue (not recorded which). The V call is TRBV10-1, the J call TRBJ1-6; no reliable D call. The CDR3 DNA sequence: TGCGCCAGCAGTGAGAGAAAGGATTCACCCCTCCACTTT. As protein: CASSERKDSPLHF.